These 10 T cell receptor beta chains share one sample of origin, sequenced in a study of shared clonotypes between healthy human individuals. The assay was immunoSEQ multiplex PCR, and TCRdb's table has in-frame clones only and misses some. The table has some 2.1 million clones, less than 95% seen once. Positive CCR7 selection of CD45RO-negative cells yielded the naive CD8 cells, and terminally differentiated effector memory CD45RA+ cells were excluded. Sequencing was done on a sample of naive CD8+ T cells sorted from blood. The receptor set was obtained from a man aged 18 to 30 in good health.

The chain links TRBV13 to TRBJ1-4; no firm D call. The germline V gene has CDR1 PRHDT and CDR2 FYEKMQ (reference sequence). The CDR3 consists of 14 residues. V was clipped by 7 bases and J by 0 bases, with 9 bases between them. The CDR3 spells CASTLGPTNEKLFF. The CDR3 nucleotides are TGTGCCAGCACCCTTGGCCCAACTAATGAAAAACTGTTTTTT.

This chain uses TRBV5-6 with TRBJ1-4; 9 positions match TRBD1. Germline V CDR1 and CDR2: SGHDT, YYEEEE. The CDR3 totals 15 residues. The V gene end was trimmed by 4 bases and the J gene end by 10 bases; junction bases not matched to a gene: 11. The CDR3 DNA reads as TGTGCCAGCAGCCCTGGGGGACAGGGAATTGTAAAACTGTTTTTT. Translation: CASSPGGQGIVKLFF.

This clone was recorded once. The rearrangement links TRBV7-6 to TRBJ2-5, with D possibly TRBD1 on 6 matching bases. Trimming took 6 bases from V and 5 from J, leaving 19 bases between them. Germline V lookup: CDR1 SGHVS, CDR2 FNYEAQ. The CDR3 consists of 15 residues. This CDR3 reads CASRTSDYREETQYF. The CDR3 DNA reads as TGTGCCAGCAGGACATCTGACTACAGGGAGGAGACCCAGTACTTC.

The chain's CDR3 is CASSLDPDVKAFF. DNA of the CDR3: TGTGCCAGCAGCTTAGACCCTGACGTTAAAGCTTTCTTT. The V gene is TRBV7-9, the J gene TRBJ1-1; no firm D call. The V gene's germline CDR1 is SEHNR and CDR2 FQNEAQ (reference sequence). The CDR3 consists of 13 residues. The V end lost 1 base, the J end lost 9 bases, and 12 bases lay between the germline ends.

This clone has only one observation. Other DNA sequences from this sample encode an identical CDR3 as well. This sequence joins TRBV18 and TRBJ2-7; D is ambiguous. CDR3 length equals 12 residues. Trimming pared 2 bases from V and 1 base from J, leaving 3 bases between. Per germline, CDR1 KGHSH and CDR2 LQKENI. CDR3 loop: CASSPESYEQYF. The DNA of the CDR3 is TGTGCCAGCTCACCAGAGTCCTACGAGCAGTACTTC.

This clone came up once. V and J are TRBV7-2 and TRBJ2-2, with TRBD2 matching over 7 bases. Germline V lookup: CDR1 SGHTA, CDR2 FQGNSA. This CDR3 contains 17 residues. With V trimmed by 3 bases and J by 0 bases, 7 bases remained unmatched. CDR3 sequence reads: CASSFPAGRPNTGELFF. CDR3 DNA sequence: TGTGCCAGCAGCTTTCCAGCGGGGCGTCCGAACACCGGGGAGCTGTTTTTT.

This rearrangement joins TRBV5-1 to TRBJ2-2, with D tentatively TRBD1 (5 bases). V lost 4 bases to trimming and J lost 5 bases, with 12 bases between them. The CDR3 is 14 amino acids. Looked up from germline, CDR1 is SGHRS and CDR2 is YFSETQ. CDR3 nucleotides: TGCGCCAGCAGCACTATATCAGGGACCGGGGAGCTGTTTTTT. Its translation: CASSTISGTGELFF.

V gene TRBV13 combines with J gene TRBJ2-7; the D gene could be TRBD1 or TRBD2 (5 bases each). The V end was cut by 3 bases, the J end by 3 bases, with 9 bases between. This CDR3 spans 13 amino acids. Germline V gives CDR1 PRHDT, CDR2 FYEKMQ (reference sequence). The DNA for the CDR3 is TGTGCCAGCAGCTTTTGGGACGTCTACGAGCAGTACTTC. It codes for CASSFWDVYEQYF.

The rearrangement links TRBV4-2 to TRBJ2-3, with 9 bases that match TRBD2. This CDR3 has 15 residues. Trimming cost V 1 base and J 1 base; bases outside gene matches: 0. Germline CDR1 reads LGHNA; CDR2 reads YNFKEQ. The chain's CDR3 is CASSQVAGGTDTQYF. The CDR3 DNA follows: TGTGCCAGCAGCCAAGTAGCGGGGGGCACAGATACGCAGTATTTT.

The genes are TRBV25-1 and TRBJ1-5; 12 bases are a match to TRBD1. The CDR3 sequence is 15 residues long. Germline V gives CDR1 MGHDK, CDR2 SYGVNS. J was trimmed by 9 bases and V by 4 bases; bases with no gene match: 7. The CDR3 protein is CASSGGQGAVGPQHF. CDR3 bases: TGTGCCAGCAGTGGGGGACAGGGGGCTGTAGGGCCCCAGCATTTT.